This T cell receptor (beta chain) originates from a study of T cell changes during pregnancy in multiple sclerosis. This CDR3 has 17 amino acids. J was trimmed by 7 bases and V by 2 bases; bases with no gene match: 12. The germline CDR1 and CDR2 sequences are MGHRA and YSYEKL. Some clones are missing from TCRdb's copy, which holds only in-frame ones; the method was immunoSEQ multiplex PCR. The sample records tens of thousands of clones, 85% to 95% being singletons. The receptor's source is a female donor with multiple sclerosis, enrolled in a pregnancy study. Here the sequenced sample was CD4+ T cells from peripheral blood mononuclear cells, taken before pregnancy. V gene TRBV4-1 combines with J gene TRBJ2-1; TRBD1 agrees at 9 bases. The CDR3 is CASSQSWDGQGWNEQFF. For the CDR3, the DNA is TGCGCCAGCAGCCAATCCTGGGACGGACAGGGGTGGAATGAGCAGTTCTTC.